A selection of T cell receptor beta chains follows, all from one sample in a study of blood T cell repertoires in COVID-19. The repertoire was sequenced with immunoSEQ multiplex PCR; TCRdb's copy has only in-frame clones and lacks some. The table records about 78,000 clones, about 89% of them present only once. Specimen: peripheral blood. The source is a man between 45 and 60 years old with active or convalescent COVID-19. Each CDR3 is given with its conserved first and last residue. The order of the fields is clone size, J gene, D gene, V gene, CDR3 protein, CDR3 DNA. A D gene is named only where the DNA matches it firmly. Clone size is stated in some rows and not others, as once, few, many or a class when expanded.

once | TRBJ2-2 | NA | TRBV10-3 | CAISESRTGNTGELFF | TGTGCCATCAGTGAGTCGAGAACAGGGAACACCGGGGAGCTGTTTTTT
medium-sized | TRBJ2-3 | TRBD2 | TRBV10-2 | CASREGPTSTDTQYF | TGCGCCAGCCGGGAGGGCCCTACTAGCACAGATACGCAGTATTTT
NA | TRBJ1-3 | TRBD1 | TRBV13 | CASSRQGVGNTIYF | TGTGCCAGCAGCCGGCAGGGGGTCGGAAACACCATATATTTT
NA | TRBJ1-2 | TRBD1 | TRBV19 | CASSMGPGGVYGYTF | TGTGCCAGTAGTATGGGACCAGGGGGAGTCTATGGCTACACCTTC
once | TRBJ2-3 | NA | TRBV4-2 | CASSQENGGPTDTQYF | TGTGCCAGCAGCCAAGAAAACGGGGGGCCTACAGATACGCAGTATTTT
NA | TRBJ1-1 | TRBD1 | TRBV18 | CASSPRGQEAFF | TGTGCCAGCTCACCGAGGGGACAGGAAGCTTTCTTT
once | TRBJ2-5 | TRBD1 | TRBV2 | CASSEVTGGETQYF | TGTGCCAGCAGTGAAGTAACAGGGGGGGAGACCCAGTACTTC
NA | TRBJ2-1 | NA | TRBV2 | CASSELPSLYNEQFF | TGTGCCAGCAGTGAATTGCCTAGCTTGTACAATGAGCAGTTCTTC
NA | TRBJ2-2 | NA | TRBV6-5 | CASSPPVGELFF | TGTGCCAGCAGTCCCCCGGTCGGGGAGCTGTTTTTT
NA | TRBJ1-2 | NA | TRBV19 | CASSPQVTGLYGYTF | TGTGCCAGTAGCCCACAGGTAACAGGGTTATATGGCTACACCTTC
NA | TRBJ1-1 | NA | TRBV7-2 | CASSLGQGHTEAFF | TGTGCCAGCAGCTTAGGGCAGGGCCACACTGAAGCTTTCTTT
NA | TRBJ2-1 | TRBD2 | TRBV3-1/TRBV3-2 | CASSQDWGLAGPYNEQFF | TGTGCCAGCAGCCAAGATTGGGGACTAGCGGGGCCCTACAATGAGCAGTTCTTC
few | TRBJ1-3 | NA | TRBV28 | CASSLWQGSGNTIYF | TGTGCCAGCAGTTTATGGCAGGGCTCTGGAAACACCATATATTTT
NA | TRBJ1-5 | NA | TRBV3-1/TRBV3-2 | CASSQASQGFQPQHF | TGTGCCAGCAGCCAAGCCAGTCAGGGGTTTCAGCCCCAGCATTTT
few | TRBJ1-1 | NA | TRBV19 | CASTQRGGTEAFF | TGTGCCAGTACCCAACGGGGGGGTACTGAAGCTTTCTTT
NA | TRBJ2-3 | NA | TRBV9 | CASSYGGGGQHTQYF | TGTGCCAGCAGCTACGGAGGGGGGGGGCAACATACGCAGTATTTT
NA | TRBJ1-4 | NA | TRBV27 | CASRLTGPNEKLFF | TGTGCCAGCAGACTGACAGGTCCTAATGAAAAACTGTTTTTT
NA | TRBJ2-3 | NA | TRBV7-2 | CASSFRSGRGTDTQYF | TGTGCCAGCAGCTTTCGGTCCGGGCGGGGTACAGATACGCAGTATTTT
NA | TRBJ2-5 | TRBD1 | TRBV18 | CATTPTGEYQETQYF | TGTGCCACCACACCGACAGGGGAGTACCAAGAGACCCAGTACTTC
NA | TRBJ2-1 | TRBD2 | TRBV10-3 | CAISPSGGDNEQFF | TGTGCCATCAGCCCCAGCGGGGGGGACAATGAGCAGTTCTTC
NA | TRBJ2-3 | NA | TRBV6-5 | CASSPRVSTDTQYF | TGTGCCAGCAGCCCGAGGGTTAGCACAGATACGCAGTATTTT
NA | TRBJ1-6 | TRBD1 | TRBV7-9 | CASSPVSGGSPLHF | TGTGCCAGCAGCCCCGTTTCAGGGGGATCACCCCTCCACTTT
NA | TRBJ2-5 | TRBD1 | TRBV5-1 | CASSWSQGARETQYF | TGCGCCAGCAGCTGGTCGCAGGGGGCGCGGGAGACCCAGTACTTC
NA | TRBJ2-7 | NA | TRBV10-2 | CASSARARDEQYF | TGCGCCAGCAGTGCCCGGGCCAGGGACGAGCAGTACTTC
NA | TRBJ2-2 | TRBD2 | TRBV19 | CASNLALAGSTGELFF | TGTGCCAGTAATTTGGCTCTAGCGGGGAGCACCGGGGAGCTGTTTTTT
NA | TRBJ1-4 | NA | TRBV7-7 | CASSLGENEKLFF | TGTGCCAGCAGCTTAGGAGAAAATGAAAAACTGTTTTTT
few | TRBJ1-4 | NA | TRBV28 | CASNQQLLNEKLFF | TGTGCCAGCAACCAACAGCTTCTTAATGAAAAACTGTTTTTT
NA | TRBJ2-1 | NA | TRBV5-6 | CASSLFGRNYNEQFF | TGTGCCAGCAGCTTGTTCGGCAGGAACTACAATGAGCAGTTCTTC
once | TRBJ2-2 | NA | TRBV5-8 | CASSLGGVGELFF | TGTGCCAGCAGCTTGGGCGGGGTCGGGGAGCTGTTTTTT
NA | TRBJ1-5 | NA | TRBV3-1/TRBV3-2 | CASSQDAGQPQHF | TGTGCCAGCAGCCAAGATGCGGGGCAGCCCCAGCATTTT
NA | TRBJ2-5 | NA | TRBV3-1/TRBV3-2 | CASRLSSETQYF | TGTGCCAGCAGACTCTCCTCGGAGACCCAGTACTTC
NA | TRBJ1-6 | NA | TRBV10-3 | CAIRTGSDNSPLHF | TGTGCCATCAGGACCGGGTCCGATAATTCACCCCTCCACTTT
NA | TRBJ2-1 | NA | TRBV25-1 | CASTRDTYNEQFF | TGTGCCAGCACCCGGGACACATACAATGAGCAGTTCTTC
NA | TRBJ1-5 | TRBD1 | TRBV28 | CASSWRQGDYSNQPQHF | TGTGCCAGCAGTTGGCGACAGGGCGATTATAGCAATCAGCCCCAGCATTTT
few | TRBJ2-2 | TRBD2 | TRBV7-7 | CASSLEASGRGGELFF | TGTGCCAGCAGCTTAGAGGCTAGCGGCCGGGGCGGGGAGCTGTTTTTT
once | TRBJ1-6 | TRBD1 | TRBV28 | CASSLTGKPLSYNSPLHF | TGTGCCAGCAGTTTGACAGGGAAGCCCCTCTCCTATAATTCACCCCTCCACTTT
few | TRBJ2-1 | TRBD1 | TRBV29-1 | CSAPTGPFGRNEQFF | TGCAGCGCCCCGACAGGGCCTTTTGGTCGCAATGAGCAGTTCTTC
NA | TRBJ2-5 | TRBD1 | TRBV18 | CASSPRDRGRETQYF | TGTGCCAGCTCACCGCGGGACAGGGGCCGAGAGACCCAGTACTTC
NA | TRBJ2-4 | TRBD1 | TRBV15 | CATSRGGQGTAKNIQYF | TGTGCCACCAGCAGAGGTGGACAGGGCACAGCTAAAAACATTCAGTACTTC
NA | TRBJ1-4 | TRBD1 | TRBV10-1 | CASSGQGDEKLFF | TGCGCCAGCAGCGGACAGGGGGATGAAAAACTGTTTTTT
NA | TRBJ1-3 | NA | TRBV4-1 | CASSQDKGGAKGNTIYF | TGCGCCAGCAGCCAAGATAAAGGGGGGGCGAAAGGAAACACCATATATTTT
NA | TRBJ1-5 | TRBD1 | TRBV24-1 | CATVDRGRRGNQPQHF | TGTGCCACCGTAGACAGGGGGCGACGGGGCAATCAGCCCCAGCATTTT
NA | TRBJ2-1 | NA | TRBV6-5 | CASRGHYNEQFF | TGTGCCAGCAGGGGACACTACAATGAGCAGTTCTTC
NA | TRBJ1-2 | TRBD1 | TRBV20-1 | CSAVTGGGYTF | TGCAGTGCTGTTACAGGGGGTGGCTACACCTTC
NA | TRBJ1-1 | NA | TRBV3-1/TRBV3-2 | CASSSPREAEAFF | TGTGCCAGCAGCTCCCCGAGGGAGGCTGAAGCTTTCTTT
NA | TRBJ2-7 | NA | TRBV27 | CASSLNRQSYEQYF | TGTGCCAGCAGTTTAAACAGACAATCCTACGAGCAGTACTTC
NA | TRBJ1-4 | TRBD1 | TRBV23-1 | CASSQDRGFEKLFF | TGCGCCAGCAGTCAAGACAGGGGTTTTGAAAAACTGTTTTTT
NA | TRBJ2-5 | TRBD2 | TRBV4-3 | CASSQDRGRGETQYF | TGCGCCAGCAGCCAAGATCGGGGGAGGGGAGAGACCCAGTACTTC
NA | TRBJ1-6 | NA | TRBV6-6 | CASSYIGSPLHF | TGTGCCAGCAGTTACATCGGTTCACCCCTCCACTTT
NA | TRBJ2-1 | TRBD1 | TRBV30 | CAWSGTGAYNEQFF | TGTGCCTGGAGTGGAACAGGGGCCTACAATGAGCAGTTCTTC
NA | TRBJ2-1 | NA | TRBV5-1 | CASTQGDGSSYNEQFF | TGCGCCAGCACTCAGGGGGACGGGAGCTCCTACAATGAGCAGTTCTTC
NA | TRBJ1-5 | NA | TRBV19 | CASSSEGNQPQHF | TGTGCCAGTAGTTCCGAGGGAAATCAGCCCCAGCATTTT
NA | TRBJ1-1 | NA | TRBV3-1/TRBV3-2 | CASSQDRVGGTEAFF | TGTGCCAGCAGCCAAGATCGGGTGGGGGGCACTGAAGCTTTCTTT
NA | TRBJ1-4 | NA | TRBV4-3 | CASSQDRDTTTNEKLFF | TGCGCCAGCAGCCAAGATCGGGACACCACAACTAATGAAAAACTGTTTTTT
NA | TRBJ2-5 | TRBD2 | TRBV19 | CASSNPSGATKETQYF | TGTGCCAGTAGTAACCCTAGCGGGGCAACTAAAGAGACCCAGTACTTC